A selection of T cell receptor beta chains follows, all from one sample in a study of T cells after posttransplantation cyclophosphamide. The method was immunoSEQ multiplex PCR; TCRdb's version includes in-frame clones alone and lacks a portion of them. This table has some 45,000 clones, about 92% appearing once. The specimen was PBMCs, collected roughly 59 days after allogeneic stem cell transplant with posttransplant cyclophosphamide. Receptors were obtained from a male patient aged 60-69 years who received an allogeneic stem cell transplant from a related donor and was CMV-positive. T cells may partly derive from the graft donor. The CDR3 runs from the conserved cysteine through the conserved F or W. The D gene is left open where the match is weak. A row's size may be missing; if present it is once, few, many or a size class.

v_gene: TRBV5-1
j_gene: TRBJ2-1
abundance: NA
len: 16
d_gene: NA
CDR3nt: TGCGCCAGCAGCTTGGAAGGGGTGTTCGTCCTCAGTGAGCAGTTCTTC
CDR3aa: CASSLEGVFVLSEQFF

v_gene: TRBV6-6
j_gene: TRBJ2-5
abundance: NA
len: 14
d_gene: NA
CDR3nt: TGTGCCAGCAGTTCTCCCCTCGGCGGGGAGACCCAGTACTTC
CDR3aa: CASSSPLGGETQYF

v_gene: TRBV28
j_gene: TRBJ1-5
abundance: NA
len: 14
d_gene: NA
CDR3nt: TGTGCCAGCAGTCCCCAGACAGGAAGTAGGCCCCAGCATTTT
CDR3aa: CASSPQTGSRPQHF

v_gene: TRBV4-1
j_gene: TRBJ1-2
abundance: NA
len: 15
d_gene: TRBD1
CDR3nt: TGCGCCAGCAGCCAAGAGACAGGGCTTCTCTATGGCTACACCTTC
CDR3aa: CASSQETGLLYGYTF

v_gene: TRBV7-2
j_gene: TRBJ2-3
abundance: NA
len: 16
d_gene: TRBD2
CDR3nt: TGTGCCAGCAGCTTAGCCGTGACTAGCGGTACAGATACGCAGTATTTT
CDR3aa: CASSLAVTSGTDTQYF

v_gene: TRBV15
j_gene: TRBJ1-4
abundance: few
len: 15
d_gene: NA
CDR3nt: TGTGCCACCAGCATCAGCGGGGGACCTAATGAAAAACTGTTTTTT
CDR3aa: CATSISGGPNEKLFF

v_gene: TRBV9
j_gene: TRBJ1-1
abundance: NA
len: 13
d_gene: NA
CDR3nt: TGTGCCAGCAGCGTACAAATGAACACTGAAGCTTTCTTT
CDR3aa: CASSVQMNTEAFF

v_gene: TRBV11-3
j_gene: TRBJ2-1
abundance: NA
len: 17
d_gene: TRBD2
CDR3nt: TGTGCCAGCAGCTTAGATCTAGGGCGGGGGGGTTACAATGAGCAGTTCTTC
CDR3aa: CASSLDLGRGGYNEQFF

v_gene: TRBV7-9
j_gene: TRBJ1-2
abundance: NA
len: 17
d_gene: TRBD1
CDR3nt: TGTGCCAGCAGCTTATGGGGACAGGCGTCCTATAACTATGGCTACACCTTC
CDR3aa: CASSLWGQASYNYGYTF

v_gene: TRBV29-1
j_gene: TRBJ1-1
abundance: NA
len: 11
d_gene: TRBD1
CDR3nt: TGCAGCGGTCACAGGGGGACTGAAGCTTTCTTT
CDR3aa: CSGHRGTEAFF

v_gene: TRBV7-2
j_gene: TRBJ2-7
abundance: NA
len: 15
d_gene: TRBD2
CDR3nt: TGTGCCAGCAGTCTCCTAGCGGGGGGGCCTTACGAGCAGTACTTC
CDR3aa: CASSLLAGGPYEQYF

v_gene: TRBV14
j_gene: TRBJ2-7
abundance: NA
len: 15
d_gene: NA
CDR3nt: TGTGCCAGCAGCCAAGACGCAGGATTATTCTACGAGCAGTACTTC
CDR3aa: CASSQDAGLFYEQYF

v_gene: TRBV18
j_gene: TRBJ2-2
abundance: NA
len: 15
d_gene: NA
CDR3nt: TGTGCCAGCTCACCTACGCGGGTGGGCACCGGGGAGCTGTTTTTT
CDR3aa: CASSPTRVGTGELFF

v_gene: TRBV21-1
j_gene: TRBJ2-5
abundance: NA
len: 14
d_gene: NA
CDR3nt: TGTGCCAGCAGCAATAGGGGTACGCAAGAGACCCAGTACTTC
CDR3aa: CASSNRGTQETQYF

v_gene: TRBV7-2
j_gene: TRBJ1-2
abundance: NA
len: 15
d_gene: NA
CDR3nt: TGTGCCAGCAGCGAAATAAGCGGGATTAACTATGGCTACACCTTC
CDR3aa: CASSEISGINYGYTF

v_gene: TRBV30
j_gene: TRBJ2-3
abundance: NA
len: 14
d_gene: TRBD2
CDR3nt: TGTGCCTGGAGGATCAGCGGGGGGACAGATACGCAGTATTTT
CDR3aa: CAWRISGGTDTQYF

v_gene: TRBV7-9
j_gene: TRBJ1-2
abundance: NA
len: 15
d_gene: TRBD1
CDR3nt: TGTGCCAGCAGCTTTGAGGGGGCTGCCGAAAGTGGCTACACCTTC
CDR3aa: CASSFEGAAESGYTF

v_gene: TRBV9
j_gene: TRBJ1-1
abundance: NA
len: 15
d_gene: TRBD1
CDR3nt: TGTGCCAGCAGCGTGGACAGGGGTCTGAACACTGAAGCTTTCTTT
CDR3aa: CASSVDRGLNTEAFF

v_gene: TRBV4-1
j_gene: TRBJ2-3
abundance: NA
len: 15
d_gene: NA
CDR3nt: TGCGCCAGCAGCCAAGGAACAGGTCAGCCAGATACGCAGTATTTT
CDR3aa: CASSQGTGQPDTQYF

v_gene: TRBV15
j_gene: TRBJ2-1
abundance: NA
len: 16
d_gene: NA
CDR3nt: TGTGCCACCAGCAGAGATGCGGGGAGCTCCTACAATGAGCAGTTCTTC
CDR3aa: CATSRDAGSSYNEQFF

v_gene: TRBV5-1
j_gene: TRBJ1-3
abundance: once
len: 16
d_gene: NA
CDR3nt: TGCGCCAGCAGCTCGGACAGCCAATTCTCTGGAAACACCATATATTTT
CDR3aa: CASSSDSQFSGNTIYF

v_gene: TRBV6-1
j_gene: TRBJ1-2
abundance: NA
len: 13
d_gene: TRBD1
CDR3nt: TGTGCCAGCAGAGTAGACAGGGGGGGCGGCTACACCTTC
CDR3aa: CASRVDRGGGYTF

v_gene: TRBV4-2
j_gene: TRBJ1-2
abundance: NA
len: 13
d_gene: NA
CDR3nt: TGTGCCAGCAGCCAAGGGGGGGAGTATGGCTACACCTTC
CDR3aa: CASSQGGEYGYTF

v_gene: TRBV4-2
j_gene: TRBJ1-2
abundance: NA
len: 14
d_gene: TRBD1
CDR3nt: TGTGCCAGCAGCTACGACAGGGTCGATCGTGGCTACACCTTC
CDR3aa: CASSYDRVDRGYTF

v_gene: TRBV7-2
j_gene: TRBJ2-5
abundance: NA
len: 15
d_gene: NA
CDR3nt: TGTGCCAGCAGCTCCTTTGGTCGGTTAGTGGAGACCCAGTACTTC
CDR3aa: CASSSFGRLVETQYF

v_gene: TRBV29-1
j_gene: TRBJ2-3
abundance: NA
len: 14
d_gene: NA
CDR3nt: TGCAGCGTTGAACGGGGGACCAGCACAGATACGCAGTATTTT
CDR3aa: CSVERGTSTDTQYF

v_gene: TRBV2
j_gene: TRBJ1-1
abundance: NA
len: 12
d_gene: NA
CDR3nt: TGTGCCAGCAGTGAGGACAGATTCCAAGCTTTCTTT
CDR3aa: CASSEDRFQAFF

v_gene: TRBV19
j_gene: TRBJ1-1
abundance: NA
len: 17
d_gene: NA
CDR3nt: TGTGCCAGTAGTATCGTAACAGGCGCCTCCATGAACACCGAAGCTTTCTTT
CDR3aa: CASSIVTGASMNTEAFF

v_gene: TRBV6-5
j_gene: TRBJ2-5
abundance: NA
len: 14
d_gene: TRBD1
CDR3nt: TGTGCCAGCAGTTTTGGCAGGGGGCTTGAGACCCAGTACTTC
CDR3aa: CASSFGRGLETQYF

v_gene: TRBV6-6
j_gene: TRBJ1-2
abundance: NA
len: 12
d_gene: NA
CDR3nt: TGTGCCAGCTCCGGGACACCTTATGGCTACACCTTC
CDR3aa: CASSGTPYGYTF

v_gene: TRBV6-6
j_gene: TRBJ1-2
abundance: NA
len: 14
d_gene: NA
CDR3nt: TGTGCCAGCAGCCTCCCCGGGAGGAACTATGGCTACACCTTC
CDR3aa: CASSLPGRNYGYTF

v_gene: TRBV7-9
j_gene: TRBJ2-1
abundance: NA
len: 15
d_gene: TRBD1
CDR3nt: TGTGCCAGCAGCACGCCGGGACAGGGGTACAATGAGCAGTTCTTC
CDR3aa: CASSTPGQGYNEQFF

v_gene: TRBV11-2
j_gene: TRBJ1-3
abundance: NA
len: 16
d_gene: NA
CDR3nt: TGTGCCAGCAGCTCCGGGAATGAGGGTTCCGGAAACACCATATATTTT
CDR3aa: CASSSGNEGSGNTIYF

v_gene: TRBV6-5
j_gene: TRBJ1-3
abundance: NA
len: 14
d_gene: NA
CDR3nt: TGTGCCAGCAGTTACTCGCGCAGGGCGGACACCATATATTTT
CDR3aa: CASSYSRRADTIYF

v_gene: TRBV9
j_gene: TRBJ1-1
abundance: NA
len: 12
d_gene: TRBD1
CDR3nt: TGTGCCAGCAGCGGGGACAGTACTGAAGCTTTCTTT
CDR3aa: CASSGDSTEAFF

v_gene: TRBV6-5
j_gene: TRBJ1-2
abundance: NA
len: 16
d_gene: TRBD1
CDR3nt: TGTGCCAGCAGTTCCGCTTCAGGACAGGGGATAGATGGCTACACCTTC
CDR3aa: CASSSASGQGIDGYTF

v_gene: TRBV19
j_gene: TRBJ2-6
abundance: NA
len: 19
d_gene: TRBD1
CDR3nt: TGTGCCAGTAGTGCATCGACAGGGGTATTTGTGGCCGGGGCCAACGTCCTGACTTTC
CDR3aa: CASSASTGVFVAGANVLTF

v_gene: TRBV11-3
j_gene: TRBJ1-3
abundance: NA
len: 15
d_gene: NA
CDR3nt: TGTGCCAGCAGCGCAGGCCCAGGGAATGGAAACACCATATATTTT
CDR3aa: CASSAGPGNGNTIYF

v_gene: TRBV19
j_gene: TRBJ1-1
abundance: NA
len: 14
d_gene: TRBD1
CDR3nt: TGTGCCAGTAGTGAAGGGGGCGGAGGCACTGAAGCTTTCTTT
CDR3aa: CASSEGGGGTEAFF

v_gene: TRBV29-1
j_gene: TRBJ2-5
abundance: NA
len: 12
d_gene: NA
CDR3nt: TGCAGCGTTGAAGGCCACGAGAAGACCCAGTACTTC
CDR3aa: CSVEGHEKTQYF